This section outlines one T cell receptor (beta chain) sequence together with its context. The antigen remains unidentified. The table came from immunoSEQ multiplex PCR; TCRdb's copy has only in-frame clones and leaves some out. The sample contains around 340,000 clones, about 85% of which appear only once. The treatment is: around 19 received Ad26.COV2.S at low or high dose, single or two shots; 5 received placebo; per-sample allocation not given. Collection of samples fell on day 63 after the first vaccine or placebo injection. The data are from a study of Ad26.COV2.S vaccination and SARS-CoV-2 variants. Looking at the study overall: Once or twice, 56 days apart, Ad26.COV2.S was delivered intramuscularly. Study-level results: Recipients of either vaccine or placebo displayed similar breadth of non-spike TCRs.

The CDR3 length is 16 residues. The germline V gene encodes CDR1 LGHNA and CDR2 YSLEER. Unmatched junction bases numbered 7, after V lost 3 bases and J lost 4 bases. This TCR derives from a person aged 18-65 years who received the Ad26.COV2.S COVID-19 vaccine or a placebo. V gene TRBV4-3 combines with J gene TRBJ2-1, with TRBD2 matching over 9 bases. Source: peripheral blood, taken in a trial of Ad26.COV2.S vaccine versus placebo. The CDR3 bases are TGCGCCAGCAGCCAGGACCCTAGCGGGGAGTACAATGAGCAGTTCTTC. This codes for CASSQDPSGEYNEQFF.